The rows below give T cell receptor beta chains drawn from one sample of a study of Ad26.COV2.S vaccination and SARS-CoV-2 variants. Method: immunoSEQ multiplex PCR; TCRdb's copy keeps in-frame clones and lacks some. The data show fewer than 500,000 clones, nearly 90% seen once. The starting material was peripheral blood, obtained in a trial of Ad26.COV2.S vaccine versus placebo. The receptor source for this set is a person between 18 and 60 years old who received the Ad26.COV2.S COVID-19 vaccine or a placebo. Each CDR3 is given with its conserved first and last residue. D genes are given only for firm matches. Size values are once, few and many counts, or a class for expanded clones, and some rows have none.

j_call: TRBJ1-5; clone_size: .; v_call: TRBV28; d_call: .; cdr3_aa: CASSLSGAGQPQHF; cdr3_nt: TGTGCCAGCAGTTTATCAGGGGCGGGACAGCCCCAGCATTTT
j_call: TRBJ1-1; clone_size: .; v_call: TRBV2; d_call: .; cdr3_aa: CASRRDMGVNTEAFF; cdr3_nt: TGTGCCAGCAGACGCGACATGGGGGTGAACACTGAAGCTTTCTTT
j_call: TRBJ1-2; clone_size: .; v_call: TRBV7-2; d_call: .; cdr3_aa: CASSLDYENYGYTF; cdr3_nt: TGTGCCAGCAGCTTAGATTACGAGAACTATGGCTACACCTTC
j_call: TRBJ2-7; clone_size: once; v_call: TRBV7-6; d_call: .; cdr3_aa: CASSLGPRSGEQYF; cdr3_nt: TGTGCCAGCAGCTTAGGTCCCCGTAGCGGCGAGCAGTACTTC
j_call: TRBJ1-2; clone_size: .; v_call: TRBV7-2; d_call: .; cdr3_aa: CASSPGAGVGYGYTF; cdr3_nt: TGTGCCAGCAGCCCTGGGGCGGGGGTAGGCTATGGCTACACCTTC
j_call: TRBJ1-5; clone_size: .; v_call: TRBV15; d_call: .; cdr3_aa: CATSRDLVLNQPQHF; cdr3_nt: TGTGCCACCAGCAGAGATCTCGTTCTAAATCAGCCCCAGCATTTT
j_call: TRBJ2-5; clone_size: .; v_call: TRBV4-3; d_call: .; cdr3_aa: CASSRLIDKPQETQYF; cdr3_nt: TGCGCCAGCAGCCGCCTGATTGACAAACCACAAGAGACCCAGTACTTC
j_call: TRBJ1-3; clone_size: .; v_call: TRBV19; d_call: TRBD1; cdr3_aa: CAARPWDRGNTIYF; cdr3_nt: TGTGCCGCCCGCCCGTGGGACAGGGGCAACACCATATATTTT
j_call: TRBJ2-7; clone_size: once; v_call: TRBV7-9; d_call: .; cdr3_aa: CASSLGQGRIYEQYF; cdr3_nt: TGTGCCAGCAGCTTAGGCCAGGGGAGGATCTACGAGCAGTACTTC
j_call: TRBJ1-2; clone_size: once; v_call: TRBV19; d_call: TRBD1; cdr3_aa: CASSIYRTGDGYTF; cdr3_nt: TGTGCCAGTAGTATCTATAGGACAGGGGACGGCTACACCTTC
j_call: TRBJ1-2; clone_size: .; v_call: TRBV5-4; d_call: .; cdr3_aa: CASSSPDKFELDHYGYTF; cdr3_nt: TGTGCCAGCAGCTCTCCTGACAAATTCGAATTGGACCACTATGGCTACACCTTC
j_call: TRBJ1-6; clone_size: .; v_call: TRBV3-1/TRBV3-2; d_call: .; cdr3_aa: CASSQVPDSDSPLHF; cdr3_nt: TGTGCCAGCAGCCAAGTCCCGGACAGTGATTCACCCCTCCACTTT
j_call: TRBJ1-1; clone_size: .; v_call: TRBV7-2; d_call: TRBD1; cdr3_aa: CASSQTGEDTEAFF; cdr3_nt: TGTGCCAGCAGCCAGACAGGGGAGGACACTGAAGCTTTCTTT
j_call: TRBJ2-6; clone_size: once; v_call: TRBV20-1; d_call: .; cdr3_aa: CSASRGGSGANVLTF; cdr3_nt: TGCAGTGCTAGTCGTGGGGGCTCTGGGGCCAACGTCCTGACTTTC
j_call: TRBJ2-4; clone_size: .; v_call: TRBV9; d_call: .; cdr3_aa: CASSVGGIDIQYF; cdr3_nt: TGTGCCAGCAGCGTGGGGGGAATAGACATTCAGTACTTC
j_call: TRBJ2-2; clone_size: .; v_call: TRBV5-1; d_call: TRBD2; cdr3_aa: CASSARLAWGNTGELFF; cdr3_nt: TGCGCCAGCAGCGCAAGACTAGCGTGGGGCAACACCGGGGAGCTGTTTTTT
j_call: TRBJ2-1; clone_size: once; v_call: TRBV5-4; d_call: TRBD2; cdr3_aa: CASSFGAGGYNEQFF; cdr3_nt: TGTGCCAGCAGCTTTGGCGCGGGAGGGTACAATGAGCAGTTCTTC
j_call: TRBJ1-2; clone_size: .; v_call: TRBV2; d_call: .; cdr3_aa: CASTVEETDNGYTF; cdr3_nt: TGTGCCAGCACTGTGGAGGAGACGGATAATGGCTACACCTTC
j_call: TRBJ2-5; clone_size: few; v_call: TRBV18; d_call: .; cdr3_aa: CASSPGLTQETQYF; cdr3_nt: TGTGCCAGCTCACCAGGTCTCACCCAAGAGACCCAGTACTTC
j_call: TRBJ2-7; clone_size: .; v_call: TRBV7-2; d_call: .; cdr3_aa: CASSPVPNPYEQYF; cdr3_nt: TGTGCCAGCAGCCCTGTCCCGAACCCCTACGAGCAGTACTTC
j_call: TRBJ2-3; clone_size: .; v_call: TRBV12-3/TRBV12-4; d_call: .; cdr3_aa: CASKQLGGDTQYF; cdr3_nt: TGTGCCAGCAAGCAGTTGGGGGGAGATACGCAGTATTTT
j_call: TRBJ2-5; clone_size: .; v_call: TRBV10-3; d_call: TRBD2; cdr3_aa: CAISAAGRLETQYF; cdr3_nt: TGTGCCATCAGTGCAGCGGGACGGCTAGAGACCCAGTACTTC
j_call: TRBJ2-3; clone_size: .; v_call: TRBV13; d_call: TRBD2; cdr3_aa: CASSVGLATDTQYF; cdr3_nt: TGTGCCAGCAGCGTTGGACTAGCAACAGATACGCAGTATTTT
j_call: TRBJ2-3; clone_size: .; v_call: TRBV29-1; d_call: TRBD1; cdr3_aa: CSVAGQGENTQYF; cdr3_nt: TGCAGCGTTGCGGGACAGGGGGAAAATACGCAGTATTTT
j_call: TRBJ1-5; clone_size: .; v_call: TRBV7-8; d_call: .; cdr3_aa: CASTYGGGTNQPQHF; cdr3_nt: TGTGCCAGCACCTACGGGGGGGGAACCAATCAGCCCCAGCATTTT
j_call: TRBJ2-3; clone_size: .; v_call: TRBV10-1; d_call: .; cdr3_aa: CASSESVGGNTDTQYF; cdr3_nt: TGCGCCAGCAGTGAGTCGGTAGGGGGGAACACAGATACGCAGTATTTT
j_call: TRBJ1-2; clone_size: .; v_call: TRBV20-1; d_call: .; cdr3_aa: CSARGIPGYTF; cdr3_nt: TGCAGTGCTAGGGGTATTCCTGGCTACACCTTC
j_call: TRBJ2-1; clone_size: .; v_call: TRBV4-1; d_call: TRBD1; cdr3_aa: CASSPGQGYNEQFF; cdr3_nt: TGCGCCAGCAGCCCGGGACAGGGGTACAATGAGCAGTTCTTC
j_call: TRBJ1-2; clone_size: .; v_call: TRBV9; d_call: .; cdr3_aa: CASSEPGLGYTF; cdr3_nt: TGTGCCAGCAGCGAACCAGGGCTAGGCTACACCTTC
j_call: TRBJ2-2; clone_size: .; v_call: TRBV7-3; d_call: .; cdr3_aa: CASSLNPPSNTGELFF; cdr3_nt: TGTGCCAGCAGCTTAAATCCGCCCAGTAACACCGGGGAGCTGTTTTTT
j_call: TRBJ2-1; clone_size: .; v_call: TRBV20-1; d_call: TRBD2; cdr3_aa: CSASLGRAGLVAEFTYLAQFF; cdr3_nt: TGCAGTGCTAGTCTCGGGAGGGCGGGACTAGTGGCGGAGTTTACCTATCTGGCCCAGTTCTTC
j_call: TRBJ2-3; clone_size: few; v_call: TRBV3-1/TRBV3-2; d_call: .; cdr3_aa: CASSRLTSSTDTQYF; cdr3_nt: TGTGCCAGCAGCCGACTTACCTCTAGCACAGATACGCAGTATTTT